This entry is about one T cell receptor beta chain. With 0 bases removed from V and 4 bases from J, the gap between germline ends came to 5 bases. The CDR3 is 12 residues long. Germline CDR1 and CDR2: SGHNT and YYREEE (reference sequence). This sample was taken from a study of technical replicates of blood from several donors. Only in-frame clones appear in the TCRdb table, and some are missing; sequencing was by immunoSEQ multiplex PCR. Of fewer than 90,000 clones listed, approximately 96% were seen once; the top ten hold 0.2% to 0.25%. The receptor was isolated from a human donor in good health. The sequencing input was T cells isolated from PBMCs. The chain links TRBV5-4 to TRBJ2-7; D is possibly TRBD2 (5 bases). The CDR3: CASSLGGYEQYF. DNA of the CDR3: TGTGCCAGCAGCTTGGGCGGGTACGAGCAGTACTTC. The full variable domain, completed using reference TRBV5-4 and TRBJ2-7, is ETGVTQSPTHLIKTRGQQVTLRCSSQSGHNTVSWYQQALGQGPQFIFQYYREEENGRGNFPPRFSGLQFPNYSSELNVNALELDDSALYLCASSLGGYEQYFGPGTRLTVT.